The 21 T cell receptor beta chains in this list originate from one sample, sequenced in a study of T cell responses to AZD1222 COVID-19 vaccine. TCRdb's table, derived via immunoSEQ multiplex PCR, lists solely in-frame clones and lacks some. The table lists 99,000 or so clones, over 75% of them singletons. The material was peripheral blood, obtained on day 0 of AZD1222 vaccination. Receptors were obtained from an adult in good health.

CDR3 sequence (DNA): TGTGCCAGCACCCTGGGGGGGGTCTATGGCTACACCTTC. Its translation is CASTLGGVYGYTF. The V and J genes are TRBV2 and TRBJ1-2, with TRBD1 as a possible D gene (5 bases). In germline, CDR1 is SNHLY, CDR2 FYNNEI. The CDR3 is 13 amino acids. Trimming removed 7 bases from V and 4 bases from J, with 13 bases in between.

The chain joins TRBV2 to TRBJ1-5; TRBD1 matches 7 bases. The CDR3 has 15 residues. Germline assignment: CDR1 SNHLY and CDR2 FYNNEI. The V gene end was trimmed by 3 bases and the J gene end by 0 bases; junction bases not matched to a gene: 2. The CDR3 DNA is TGTGCCAGCAGTGAGCAGGGGGTTAGCAATCAGCCCCAGCATTTT. Translated, it gives CASSEQGVSNQPQHF.

The rearrangement links TRBV27 to TRBJ2-2; 9 bases fit TRBD1. The CDR3 loop spans 17 amino acids. Germline V lookup: CDR1 MNHEY, CDR2 SMNVEV (reference sequence). V lost 0 bases to trimming and J lost 1 base; unmatched junction nucleotides: 3. CDR3 nucleotide sequence: TGTGCCAGCAGTTTATCCGGACAGGGGATGAACACCGGGGAGCTGTTTTTT. Translation gives CASSLSGQGMNTGELFF.

The chain uses TRBV5-1 and TRBJ1-3; D is possibly TRBD1 (6 bases). Germline CDR1 reads SGHRS; CDR2 reads YFSETQ. Trimming removed 0 bases from V and 0 bases from J, with 13 bases in between. The CDR3 runs 17 residues. The CDR3 nucleotides are TGCGCCAGCAGCTTGGAGGGGGGACCGAGCTCTGGAAACACCATATATTTT. This codes for CASSLEGGPSSGNTIYF.

The rearrangement joins TRBV5-4 to TRBJ2-5; D gene ambiguous. CDR3 size: 11 residues. Germline loops: CDR1 SGHNT, CDR2 YYREEE (reference sequence). The ends were cut back, 5 bases at V and 1 base at J, with 3 bases in the middle. CDR3 in DNA: TGTGCCAGCAGATCCCAAGAGACCCAGTACTTC. This codes for CASRSQETQYF.

J is TRBJ2-1 and V is TRBV7-2, with a weak D call TRBD2 (6 bases). Germline V gene sequence: CDR1 SGHTA, CDR2 FQGNSA. With 6 bases removed from V and 5 bases from J, the gap between germline ends came to 14 bases. This CDR3 is built from 14 residues. The CDR3 is CASRVGGGHNEQFF. CDR3 DNA sequence: TGTGCCAGCAGGGTGGGGGGAGGCCACAATGAGCAGTTCTTC.

This clone has just one count. This chain joins TRBV13 and TRBJ2-2, with 7 bases identical to TRBD2. V was pared by 5 bases and J by 1 base, with 7 bases of the junction left unmatched. The CDR3 contains 16 residues. Germline lookup yields CDR1 PRHDT and CDR2 FYEKMQ (reference sequence). The CDR3 bases are TGTGCCAGCAGCCGGGAGGCGGGCCGGAACACCGGGGAGCTGTTTTTT. This encodes CASSREAGRNTGELFF. Full variable domain (outside the CDR3, taken from reference TRBV13 and TRBJ2-2): AAGVIQSPRHLIKEKRETATLKCYPIPRHDTVYWYQQGPGQDPQFLISFYEKMQSDKGSIPDRFSAQQFSDYHSELNMSSLELGDSALYFCASSREAGRNTGELFFGEGSRLTVL.

The chain uses TRBV2 and TRBJ1-2; no reliable D call. V lost 11 bases, J lost 0 bases, and 16 bases lay in between. CDR3 length: 14 residues. Germline V CDR1 and CDR2: SNHLY, FYNNEI. The CDR3 region is CACGGSVSNYGYTF. In DNA, the CDR3 is TGTGCCTGCGGAGGCAGCGTCTCTAACTATGGCTACACCTTC.

J is TRBJ2-7 and V is TRBV19; the match to TRBD2 covers 10 bases. V shed 9 bases, J shed 4 bases, and the junction held 12 bases outside the gene matches. CDR1 is LNHDA and CDR2 is SQIVND in the germline V gene (reference sequence). The CDR3 sequence is 15 residues long. CDR3 residues: CASSGGAIHVYEQYF. DNA for the CDR3: TGTGCCAGCAGCGGGGGGGCGATACATGTATACGAGCAGTACTTC. Full variable domain (missing parts from reference TRBV19 and TRBJ2-7): DGGITQSPKYLFRKEGQNVTLSCEQNLNHDAMYWYRQDPGQGLRLIYYSQIVNDFQKGDIAEGYSVSREKKESFPLTVTSAQKNPTAFYLCASSGGAIHVYEQYFGPGTRLTVT.

The rearrangement links TRBV5-1 to TRBJ1-2, with D possibly matching TRBD1 (6 bases). The CDR3 length is 13 residues. Per germline, CDR1 SGHRS and CDR2 YFSETQ. V lost 1 base to trimming and J lost 8 bases, with 12 bases between them. The CDR3 DNA sequence: TGCGCCAGCAGCTTGTCCCCGGGGGCGGGCTACACCTTC. As protein: CASSLSPGAGYTF.

The chain joins TRBV2 to TRBJ2-6; the D gene is possibly TRBD2 (5 bases). CDR3 length: 21 amino acids. The V and J ends lost 1 base and 4 bases respectively, with 26 bases between them. The germline V gene has CDR1 SNHLY and CDR2 FYNNEI. Here the CDR3 reads CASSEESRGPENLYGANVLTF. CDR3 in DNA: TGTGCCAGCAGTGAAGAGAGTCGGGGTCCCGAAAACCTATACGGGGCCAACGTCCTGACTTTC.

This clone is labeled as medium-sized. The J gene is TRBJ2-7, the V gene TRBV5-4, with TRBD1 matching 8 bases. In germline, CDR1 is SGHNT, CDR2 YYREEE (reference sequence). This CDR3 region has 14 residues. V shed 6 bases and J 2 bases; nucleotides not matched to a gene: 7. The CDR3 spells CASNTGTGAYEQYF. CDR3 in DNA: TGTGCCAGCAACACCGGGACAGGAGCCTACGAGCAGTACTTC.

The CDR3 region has the DNA TGTGCCAGCAGTTATCCGACCCCCGAGCAGTACTTC. Its protein is CASSYPTPEQYF. The chain combines TRBV6-2 or TRBV6-3 with TRBJ2-7; D ambiguous. The CDR3 has 12 amino acids. Trimming removed 3 bases from V and 6 bases from J, with 9 bases in between. CDR1 is MNHEY and CDR2 is SVGEGT in the germline V gene.

The chain couples TRBV13 to TRBJ1-6; TRBD1 agrees at 8 bases. Trimming at V came to 3 bases and at J to 9 bases, leaving 7 bases not matched to a gene. The CDR3 has 15 residues. Germline loops: CDR1 PRHDT, CDR2 FYEKMQ (reference sequence). The CDR3 is CASSFRTGTGSPLHF. CDR3 bases: TGTGCCAGCAGCTTTCGGACAGGGACCGGTTCACCCCTCCACTTT.

The rearrangement links TRBV7-9 to TRBJ2-7, with a weak D call TRBD1 (6 bases). With 8 bases removed from V and 1 base from J, the gap between germline ends came to 12 bases. Per germline, CDR1 SEHNR and CDR2 FQNEAQ (reference sequence). The CDR3 loop spans 13 amino acids. In DNA form, the CDR3 reads TGTGCCAGCCAGGGACAAAATTCCTACGAGCAGTACTTC. As protein: CASQGQNSYEQYF.

J is TRBJ1-3 and V is TRBV11-2, with a possible D match to TRBD1 (6 bases). Trimming shortened V by 3 bases and J by 7 bases, and 13 bases separated the two germline ends. The CDR3 runs 14 residues. Looked up from germline, CDR1 is SGHAT and CDR2 is FQNNGV. This chain's CDR3 is CASSFNRVENTIYF. DNA of the CDR3: TGTGCCAGCAGCTTTAACAGGGTTGAGAACACCATATATTTT.

The genes are TRBV28 and TRBJ2-3; 7 positions agree with TRBD2. With V trimmed by 2 bases and J by 0 bases, 11 bases remained unmatched. CDR1 is MDHEN, CDR2 SYDVKM, per germline. The CDR3 has 18 amino acids. Written as DNA, the CDR3 is TGTGCCAGCAGTTTAAATCCATCGCGGGAGAGTAGCACAGATACGCAGTATTTT. This translates into CASSLNPSRESSTDTQYF.

The chain has TRBV6-2 or TRBV6-3 and TRBJ1-2; D gene unclear. This CDR3 spans 13 amino acids. V shed 2 bases and J shed 4 bases, with 8 bases lying between them. Germline lookup yields CDR1 MNHEY and CDR2 SVGEGT. The CDR3 coding sequence is TGTGCCAGCAGTTACGACGGAACCTATGGCTACACCTTC. Its protein is CASSYDGTYGYTF.

The V call is TRBV19, the J call TRBJ1-2; D ambiguous. Germline V gene data show CDR1 as LNHDA and CDR2 as SQIVND (reference sequence). The CDR3 runs to 13 residues. V dropped 3 bases and J dropped 4 bases, with 9 bases sitting between them. CDR3 bases: TGTGCCAGTAGTATCTCCGGGAGCTATGGCTACACCTTC. Its translation is CASSISGSYGYTF.

This chain connects TRBV6-5 to TRBJ1-2; 9 bases line up with TRBD1. From germline, CDR1 is MNHEY and CDR2 SVGAGI. Losses at the gene ends were 2 bases for V and 3 bases for J; bases not matched to a gene: 4. There are 15 residues in the CDR3. CDR3 nucleotide sequence: TGTGCCAGCAGTTACGGGACAGGGTCGGACTATGGCTACACCTTC. This translates into CASSYGTGSDYGYTF.

This clone was counted once. The J gene is TRBJ2-5, the V gene TRBV9, with TRBD2 matching over 10 bases. The germline V gene encodes CDR1 SGDLS and CDR2 YYNGEE. V shed 3 bases, J shed 7 bases, and the junction held 6 bases outside the gene matches. This CDR3 region has 14 residues. The CDR3 nucleotides read TGTGCCAGCAGCGGTGGGACTAGCGTGGGGACCCAGTACTTC. Translated, it gives CASSGGTSVGTQYF.